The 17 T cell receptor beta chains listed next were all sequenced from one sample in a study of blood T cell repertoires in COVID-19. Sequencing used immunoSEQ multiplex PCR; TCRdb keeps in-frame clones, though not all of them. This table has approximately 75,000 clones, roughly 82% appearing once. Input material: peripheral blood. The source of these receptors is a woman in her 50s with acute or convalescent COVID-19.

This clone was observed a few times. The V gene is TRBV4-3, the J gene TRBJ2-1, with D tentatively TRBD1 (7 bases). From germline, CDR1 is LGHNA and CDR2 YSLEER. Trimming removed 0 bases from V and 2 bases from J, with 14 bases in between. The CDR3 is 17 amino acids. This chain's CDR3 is CASSQEGGGTAYNEQFF. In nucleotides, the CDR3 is TGCGCCAGCAGCCAAGAAGGAGGGGGGACAGCCTACAATGAGCAGTTCTTC.

This CDR3 reads CASSPRIAGTNIQYF. The DNA for the CDR3 is TGCGCCAGCAGCCCAAGAATAGCGGGGACAAACATTCAGTACTTC. The chain has TRBV4-1 and TRBJ2-4; 8 bases align to TRBD2. With V trimmed by 4 bases and J by 6 bases, 8 bases remained unmatched. The CDR3 spans 15 residues. CDR1 and CDR2 from the germline V gene are MGHRA and YSYEKL.

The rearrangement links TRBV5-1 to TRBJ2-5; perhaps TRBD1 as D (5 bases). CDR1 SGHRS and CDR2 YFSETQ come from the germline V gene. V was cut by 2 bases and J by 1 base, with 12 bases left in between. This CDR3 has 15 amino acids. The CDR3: CASSFQGPGQETQYF. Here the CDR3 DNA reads TGCGCCAGCAGCTTCCAGGGTCCGGGCCAAGAGACCCAGTACTTC.

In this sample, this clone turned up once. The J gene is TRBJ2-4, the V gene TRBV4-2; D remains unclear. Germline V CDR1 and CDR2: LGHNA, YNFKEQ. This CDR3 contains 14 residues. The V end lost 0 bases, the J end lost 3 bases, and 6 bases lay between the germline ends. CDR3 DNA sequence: TGTGCCAGCAGCCAAGACAGTCTCAAAAACATTCAGTACTTC. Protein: CASSQDSLKNIQYF.

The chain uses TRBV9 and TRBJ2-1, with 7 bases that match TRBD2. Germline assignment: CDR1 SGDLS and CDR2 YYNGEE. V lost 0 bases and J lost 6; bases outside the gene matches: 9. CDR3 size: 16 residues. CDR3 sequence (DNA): TGTGCCAGCAGCGTAGACCCCGGGAGGCTAGGCAATGAGCAGTTCTTC. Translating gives CASSVDPGRLGNEQFF.

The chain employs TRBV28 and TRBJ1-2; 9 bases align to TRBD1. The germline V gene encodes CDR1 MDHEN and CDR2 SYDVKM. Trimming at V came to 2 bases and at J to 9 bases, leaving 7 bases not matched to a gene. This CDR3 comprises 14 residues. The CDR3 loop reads CASSLNRGRRSYTF. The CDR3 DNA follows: TGTGCCAGCAGTTTAAACAGGGGGCGTAGAAGCTACACCTTC.

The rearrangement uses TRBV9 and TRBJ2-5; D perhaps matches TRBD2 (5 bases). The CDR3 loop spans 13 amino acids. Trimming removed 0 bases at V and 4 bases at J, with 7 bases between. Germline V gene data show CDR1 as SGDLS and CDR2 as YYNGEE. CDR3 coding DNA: TGTGCCAGCAGCGTAGGTGGAGGAGAGACCCAGTACTTC. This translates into CASSVGGGETQYF.

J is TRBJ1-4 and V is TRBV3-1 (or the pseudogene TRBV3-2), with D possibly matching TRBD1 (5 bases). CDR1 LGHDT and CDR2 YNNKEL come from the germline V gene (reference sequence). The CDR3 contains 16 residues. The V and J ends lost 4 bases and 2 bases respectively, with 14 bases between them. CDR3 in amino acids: CASSLKGAGTNEKLFF. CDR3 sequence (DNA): TGTGCCAGCAGCCTAAAAGGGGCAGGGACTAATGAAAAACTGTTTTTT.

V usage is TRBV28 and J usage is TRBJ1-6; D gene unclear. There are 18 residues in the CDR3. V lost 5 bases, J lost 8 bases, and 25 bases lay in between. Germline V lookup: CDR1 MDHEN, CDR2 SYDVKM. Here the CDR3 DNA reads TGTGCCAGCAGTCCCGGCGATGTCCGCGAGGGCCGGGATTCACCCCTCCACTTT. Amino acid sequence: CASSPGDVREGRDSPLHF.

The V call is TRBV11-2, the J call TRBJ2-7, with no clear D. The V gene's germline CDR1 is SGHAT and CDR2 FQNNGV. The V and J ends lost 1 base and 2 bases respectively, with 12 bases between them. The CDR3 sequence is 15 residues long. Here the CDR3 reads CASSLVAGEAYEQYF. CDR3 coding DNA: TGTGCCAGCAGCTTAGTGGCTGGCGAGGCCTACGAGCAGTACTTC.

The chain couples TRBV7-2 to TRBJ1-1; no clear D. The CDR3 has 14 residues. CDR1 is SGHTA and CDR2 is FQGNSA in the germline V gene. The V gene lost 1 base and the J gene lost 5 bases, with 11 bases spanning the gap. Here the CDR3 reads CASSLVGPGTEAFF. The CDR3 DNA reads TGTGCCAGCAGCTTAGTAGGTCCGGGGACTGAAGCTTTCTTT.

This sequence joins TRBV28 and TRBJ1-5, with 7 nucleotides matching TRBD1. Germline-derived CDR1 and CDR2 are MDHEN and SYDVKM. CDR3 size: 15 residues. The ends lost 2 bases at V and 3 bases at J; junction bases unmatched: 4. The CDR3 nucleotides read TGTGCCAGCAGTTTAGCGGGACAGATCAATCAGCCCCAGCATTTT. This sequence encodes CASSLAGQINQPQHF. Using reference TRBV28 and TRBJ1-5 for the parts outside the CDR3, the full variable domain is DVKVTQSSRYLVKRTGEKVFLECVQDMDHENMFWYRQDPGLGLRLIYFSYDVKMKEKGDIPEGYSVSREKKERFSLILESASTNQTSMYLCASSLAGQINQPQHFGDGTRLSIL.

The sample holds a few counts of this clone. The CDR3: CAWSVVMSGINEQFF. The CDR3 nucleotides are TGTGCCTGGAGTGTAGTTATGTCGGGGATCAATGAGCAGTTCTTC. V gene TRBV30 combines with J gene TRBJ2-1, with D perhaps TRBD2 (5 bases). The CDR3 length is 15 residues. V was trimmed by 0 bases and J by 6 bases, leaving 15 bases between them. The germline CDR1 and CDR2 sequences are GTSNPN and SVGIG (reference sequence).

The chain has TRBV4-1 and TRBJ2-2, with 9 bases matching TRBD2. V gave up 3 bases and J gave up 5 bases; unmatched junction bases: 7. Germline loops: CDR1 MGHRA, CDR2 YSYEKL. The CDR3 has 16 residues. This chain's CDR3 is CASSQREGSGTGELFF. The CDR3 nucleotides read TGCGCCAGCAGCCAGCGGGAGGGGTCAGGGACCGGGGAGCTGTTTTTT.

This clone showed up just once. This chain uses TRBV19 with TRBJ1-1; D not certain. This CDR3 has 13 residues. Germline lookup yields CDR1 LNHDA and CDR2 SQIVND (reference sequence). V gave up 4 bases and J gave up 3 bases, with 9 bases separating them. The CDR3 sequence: CASSNGLDTEAFF. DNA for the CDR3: TGTGCCAGTAGTAACGGTTTGGACACTGAAGCTTTCTTT. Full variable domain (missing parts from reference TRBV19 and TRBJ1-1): DGGITQSPKYLFRKEGQNVTLSCEQNLNHDAMYWYRQDPGQGLRLIYYSQIVNDFQKGDIAEGYSVSREKKESFPLTVTSAQKNPTAFYLCASSNGLDTEAFFGQGTRLTVV.

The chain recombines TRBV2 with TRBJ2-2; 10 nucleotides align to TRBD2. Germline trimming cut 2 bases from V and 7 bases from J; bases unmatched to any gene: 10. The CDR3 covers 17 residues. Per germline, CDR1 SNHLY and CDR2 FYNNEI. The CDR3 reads CASSEWEERGGGGELFF. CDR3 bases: TGTGCCAGCAGTGAATGGGAAGAGCGGGGGGGCGGCGGGGAGCTGTTTTTT.

The chain's CDR3 is CASTDFNRGPSYEQYF. The CDR3 DNA reads TGTGCCAGCACCGACTTCAACAGGGGTCCTTCCTACGAGCAGTACTTC. The V gene is TRBV28, the J gene TRBJ2-7; 7 nucleotides align to TRBD1. V trimming: 7 bases; J trimming: 1 base; junction bases outside the gene matches: 13. The CDR3 totals 16 residues. Germline V CDR1 and CDR2: MDHEN, SYDVKM.